Sequencing of this T cell receptor beta chain was carried out in a study of shared clonotypes between healthy human individuals. Notes on the study in general: Larger estimated richness was generally recorded for naive subsets relative to memory subsets. For naive CD4 cells, roughly 4.6% of clonotypes were shared across a handful of donors.

Germline values: CDR1 SEHNR, CDR2 FQNEAQ (reference sequence). Trimming cost V 5 bases and J 5 bases; bases outside gene matches: 8. CDR3 length: 17 residues. In regard to this clone: Its antigen is as yet unknown.

Across several immunoSEQ plates, the genomic DNA of each subset was split evenly. Original processing notes: In the immunoSEQ data, sequences were junction-only and lacked quality scores, so filtering differed. Profiling relied on immunoSEQ multiplex PCR, and the TCRdb table lists in-frame clones only, not all of them. The V and J calls and clone size were taken over from that table, and D and trimming were inferred from the DNA. The data contain roughly 680,000 clones, 72% of them singletons. The sequencing sample was made of memory CD4+ T cells sorted from blood. Subset denoted: CD45RA-negative fraction. V is TRBV7-9 and J is TRBJ2-2, with 13 nucleotides matching TRBD2. The sequence came from a woman under 40 in good health. The CDR3 region is CASSRTSGSPGTGELFF. CDR3 nucleotide sequence: TGTGCCAGCAGCCGGACTAGCGGGAGCCCCGGAACCGGGGAGCTGTTTTTT.